The entry that follows covers one TCR beta chain sequence. Its matching antigen is unknown. The data derive from a study of T cells after yellow fever vaccination. Across the study: Preparing low-cell-number fractions relied on SMART-Seq v4 Ultra Low Input. General study results and limits: The booster response re-showed most primary clones: around 96% CD4, 88% CD8. Just a small share of clonotypes turned up in the CD4 compartment as well as the CD8 compartment.

TCRdb reanalysed the 5' RACE reads using MiXCR and keeps one entry per CDR3 protein. The sample includes 100,000 to 150,000 distinct CDR3 sequences, about 8.2% of them seen just once. CDR3 length: 15 amino acids. Per germline, CDR1 MGHRA and CDR2 YSYEKL. The ends were cut back, 4 bases at V and 0 bases at J, with 12 bases in the middle. The sequence was obtained from a man aged 18 to 30 who received the YFV17D yellow fever vaccine. Source: CD8+ T cells sorted from PBMCs, taken on the day of the yellow fever booster vaccination. This sequence joins TRBV4-1 and TRBJ1-2; no firm D call. The CDR3: CASSLQAAPNYGYTF. DNA of the CDR3: TGCGCCAGCAGCCTCCAGGCCGCGCCTAACTATGGCTACACCTTC.